This T cell receptor beta chain stems from a study of blood T cell repertoires in COVID-19. Germline V gives CDR1 SGHTA, CDR2 FQGTGA. J gave up 6 bases and V 1 base, and 7 bases lay outside the gene matches. The CDR3 sequence is 15 residues long. Libraries were prepared by immunoSEQ multiplex PCR; TCRdb keeps only in-frame clonotypes and omits some of them. Among about 79,000 clones listed, approximately 90% were seen once. Sequences were obtained from peripheral blood. V gene TRBV7-3 combines with J gene TRBJ2-3; 7 nucleotides agree with TRBD2. The sequence came from a man aged 65-85 years with active or convalescent COVID-19. The CDR3 nucleotides are TGTGCCAGCAGCTTAAGTCTAGCGGACCGGGATACGCAGTATTTT. Its translation is CASSLSLADRDTQYF.